These T cell receptor beta chains were read from a single sample in a study of T cells after yellow fever vaccination. MiXCR was run by TCRdb on the 5' RACE reads, yielding one entry per CDR3 protein. The sample includes roughly 330,000 distinct CDR3 sequences, around 7.3% of them seen just once. Here the sequenced sample was PBMCs, taken approximately 47 days after the first yellow fever vaccination. These receptor sequences come from a man younger than 35 who received the YFV17D yellow fever vaccine. CDR3s include the opening cysteine and the closing phenylalanine or tryptophan. D genes are given only for firm matches. Only part of the rows carry a size: once, few, many, or a class if the clone is expanded.

clone_size d_call j_call v_call cdr3_aa cdr3_nt
few TRBD2 TRBJ2-3 TRBV20-1 CSAKRTSGDTDTQYF TGCAGTGCCAAACGGACTAGCGGGGACACAGATACGCAGTATTTT
NA NA TRBJ1-6 TRBV28 CASSSPGTPNSPLHF TGTGCCAGCAGTTCACCCGGGACCCCTAATTCACCCCTCCACTTT
few NA TRBJ2-2 TRBV2 CASSGVKGWTGELFF TGTGCCAGCAGTGGGGTAAAGGGGTGGACCGGGGAGCTGTTTTTT
NA TRBD1 TRBJ2-1 TRBV7-2 CASSLVPDRVMWEQFF TGTGCCAGCAGCTTAGTCCCCGACAGGGTAATGTGGGAGCAGTTCTTC
few NA TRBJ2-7 TRBV4-3 CASSPRQESYEQYF TGCGCCAGCAGCCCAAGACAGGAAAGTTACGAGCAGTACTTC
few NA TRBJ2-3 TRBV10-3 CAISEPAGSTDSYTDTQYF TGTGCCATCAGTGAGCCGGCCGGAAGCACGGACTCTTACACAGATACGCAGTATTTT
many NA TRBJ2-3 TRBV5-4 CASSLRRAGAPRGTDTQYF TGTGCCAGCAGCTTGAGGCGGGCGGGGGCCCCCCGTGGGACAGATACGCAGTATTTT
many NA TRBJ2-2 TRBV6-5 CASRGYGELFF TGTGCCAGCAGGGGGTACGGGGAGCTGTTTTTT
NA TRBD1 TRBJ2-2 TRBV18 CASSPGTARTGELFF TGTGCCAGCTCACCGGGGACAGCGAGGACCGGGGAGCTGTTTTTT
few TRBD1 TRBJ1-5 TRBV7-2 CASSSGQAGGQPQHF TGTGCCAGCAGCTCCGGACAGGCTGGAGGTCAGCCCCAGCATTTT
few NA TRBJ1-2 TRBV3-1 CASSRQANGYTF TGTGCCAGCAGCCGACAGGCGAACGGCTACACCTTC
few NA TRBJ2-1 TRBV5-1 CASSLSQGSNEQFF TGCGCCAGCAGCTTGTCACAGGGCTCTAATGAGCAGTTCTTC
many TRBD2 TRBJ2-1 TRBV7-2 CASSPRGGNEQFF TGTGCCAGCAGCCCACGGGGGGGCAATGAGCAGTTCTTC
NA NA TRBJ2-1 TRBV29-1 CSVTRTYNEQFF TGCAGCGTTACGAGAACCTACAATGAGCAGTTCTTC
NA NA TRBJ1-1 TRBV4-2 CASSQDHIRAGHEAFF TGTGCCAGCAGCCAAGATCATATCAGGGCGGGTCATGAAGCTTTCTTT
NA NA TRBJ1-1 TRBV24-1 CATSNVENTEAFF TGTGCCACCAGTAACGTTGAGAACACTGAAGCTTTCTTT
few NA TRBJ1-6 TRBV9 CASSVAQSPLHF TGTGCCAGCAGCGTAGCTCAGTCACCCCTCCACTTT
NA NA TRBJ2-3 TRBV7-3 CASSLTVSDTQYF TGTGCCAGCAGCTTAACTGTGTCAGATACGCAGTATTTT
NA NA TRBJ1-1 TRBV7-9 CASSRHGQQRNTEAFF TGTGCCAGCAGCCGACATGGGCAACAACGGAACACTGAAGCTTTCTTT
NA TRBD2 TRBJ2-3 TRBV7-8 CASSSGLAGGGTDTKYF TGTGCCAGCAGCTCGGGACTAGCGGGGGGGGGCACAGATACGAAGTATTTT
few NA TRBJ1-2 TRBV5-1 CATAEGQQTYGYTF TGCGCCACAGCAGAAGGACAGCAGACCTATGGCTACACCTTC
few NA TRBJ1-6 TRBV5-1 CASSLAQGDSPLHF TGCGCCAGCAGCTTGGCACAGGGAGATTCACCCCTCCACTTT
NA NA TRBJ1-1 TRBV12-3/TRBV12-4 CASNPGINTEAFF TGTGCCAGCAACCCCGGGATCAACACTGAAGCTTTCTTT
NA NA TRBJ2-5 TRBV5-1 CASGTNAETQYF TGCGCCAGCGGCACTAACGCTGAGACCCAGTACTTC
NA TRBD1 TRBJ2-6 TRBV6-1 CASRLGQAGANVLTF TGTGCCAGCAGGCTCGGACAGGCTGGGGCCAACGTCCTGACTTTC
NA NA TRBJ2-1 TRBV4-1 CASSPNAGPIANEQFF TGCGCCAGCAGCCCGAACGCGGGGCCCATCGCCAATGAGCAGTTCTTC
NA TRBD2 TRBJ2-1 TRBV11-3 CASSLSQSGGQGEQFF TGTGCCAGCAGCTTATCCCAGTCGGGGGGTCAGGGTGAGCAGTTCTTC
NA TRBD1 TRBJ1-2 TRBV4-2 CASSPDRGSDYGYTF TGTGCCAGCAGCCCCGACAGGGGGAGTGACTATGGCTACACCTTC
many NA TRBJ1-1 TRBV2 CASSESSVGTEAFF TGTGCCAGCAGTGAGAGCAGTGTGGGGACTGAAGCTTTCTTT